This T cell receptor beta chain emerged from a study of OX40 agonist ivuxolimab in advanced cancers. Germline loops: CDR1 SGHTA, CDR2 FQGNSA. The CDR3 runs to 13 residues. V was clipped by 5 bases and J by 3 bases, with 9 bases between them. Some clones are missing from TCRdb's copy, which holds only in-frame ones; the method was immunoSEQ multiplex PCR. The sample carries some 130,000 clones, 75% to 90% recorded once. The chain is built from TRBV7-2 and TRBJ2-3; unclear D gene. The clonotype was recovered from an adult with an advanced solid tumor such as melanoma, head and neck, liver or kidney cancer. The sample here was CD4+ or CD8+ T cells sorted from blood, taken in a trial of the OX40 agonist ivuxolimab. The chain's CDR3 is CASSQDGTDTQYF. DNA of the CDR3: TGTGCCAGCAGCCAGGATGGAACAGATACGCAGTATTTT. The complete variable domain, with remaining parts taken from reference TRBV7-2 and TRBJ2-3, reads GAGVSQSPSNKVTEKGKDVELRCDPISGHTALYWYRQSLGQGLEFLIYFQGNSAPDKSGLPSDRFSAERTGGSVSTLTIQRTQQEDSAVYLCASSQDGTDTQYFGPGTRLTVL.